Below are 10 T cell receptor beta chains sequenced from a single sample in a study of T cell changes during pregnancy in multiple sclerosis. Sequencing used immunoSEQ multiplex PCR; TCRdb keeps in-frame clones, though not all of them. This sample has 30,000 to 45,000 clones, with 88% found just once. The material was CD4+ T cells from peripheral blood mononuclear cells, obtained before pregnancy. Every receptor here comes from a female donor with multiple sclerosis, enrolled in a pregnancy study.

The chain combines TRBV7-9 with TRBJ2-7; no reliable D call. CDR3 length equals 14 residues. Germline CDR1 SEHNR, CDR2 FQNEAQ (reference sequence). The V end was cut by 1 base, the J end by 2 bases, with 9 bases between. This CDR3 is CASSLDGPTYEQYF. The CDR3 DNA reads as TGTGCCAGCAGCTTAGATGGTCCTACCTACGAGCAGTACTTC.

The V gene is TRBV6-6, the J gene TRBJ2-5, with 11 bases fitting TRBD1. Trimming cost V 5 bases and J 5 bases; bases outside gene matches: 7. This CDR3 has 15 amino acids. From germline, CDR1 is MNHNY and CDR2 SVGAGI (reference sequence). This chain's CDR3 is CASSKGTGGVETQYF. CDR3 nucleotides: TGTGCCAGCAGTAAGGGGACAGGGGGAGTGGAGACCCAGTACTTC.

This sequence joins TRBV7-9 and TRBJ2-7, with D unresolved. V was shortened by 1 base and J by 3 bases, with 10 bases between the two germline ends. The CDR3 is 14 residues long. CDR1 and CDR2 from the germline V gene are SEHNR and FQNEAQ (reference sequence). The CDR3 sequence: CASSLVEPYYEQYF. In DNA, the CDR3 is TGTGCCAGCAGCTTAGTAGAACCTTACTACGAGCAGTACTTC. The full variable domain, with the rest looked up from reference TRBV7-9 and TRBJ2-7, is DTGVSQNPRHKITKRGQNVTFRCDPISEHNRLYWYRQTLGQGPEFLTYFQNEAQLEKSRLLSDRFSAERPKGSFSTLEIQRTEQGDSAMYLCASSLVEPYYEQYFGPGTRLTVT.

This clone has a handful of counts. The genes are TRBV14 and TRBJ2-6, with D unclear. Looked up from germline, CDR1 is SGHDN and CDR2 is FVKESK. Between the trimmed V and J ends, which lost 1 base and 0 bases, there was a span of 4 bases. CDR3 length equals 15 residues. In DNA form, the CDR3 reads TGTGCCAGCAGCCAAGTTCGCTCTGGGGCCAACGTCCTGACTTTC. This translates into CASSQVRSGANVLTF. Together with reference TRBV14 and TRBJ2-6, the CDR3 gives the full variable domain: EAGVTQFPSHSVIEKGQTVTLRCDPISGHDNLYWYRRVMGKEIKFLLHFVKESKQDESGMPNNRFLAERTGGTYSTLKVQPAELEDSGVYFCASSQVRSGANVLTFGAGSRLTVL.

The chain recombines TRBV6-6 with TRBJ2-5, with D possibly TRBD2 on 6 matching bases. The CDR3 sequence is 14 residues long. CDR1 is MNHNY, CDR2 SVGAGI, per germline (reference sequence). V was shortened by 2 bases and J by 4 bases, with 11 bases between the two germline ends. The CDR3 spells CASSYGLARETQYF. In DNA, the CDR3 is TGTGCCAGCAGTTACGGTCTAGCGAGAGAGACCCAGTACTTC.

The gene calls are TRBV5-4 and TRBJ1-1, with D perhaps TRBD1 (6 bases). With 0 bases removed from V and 8 bases from J, the gap between germline ends came to 20 bases. CDR1 and CDR2 (germline): SGHNT, YYREEE (reference sequence). This CDR3 contains 16 residues. The DNA for the CDR3 is TGTGCCAGCAGCTTGGGGCCCGGGACAAGGAGCTCGGAAGCTTTCTTT. It yields the protein CASSLGPGTRSSEAFF.

This chain links TRBV9 with TRBJ1-2; 10 positions match TRBD1. CDR1 and CDR2 (germline): SGDLS, YYNGEE. The CDR3 sequence is 15 residues long. V was pared by 3 bases and J by 3 bases, with 5 bases of the junction left unmatched. The CDR3 DNA follows: TGTGCCAGCAGCGAGACAGGGGGCCCCGACTATGGCTACACCTTC. This encodes CASSETGGPDYGYTF.

This clone appeared a few times. V is TRBV27 and J is TRBJ1-4; 8 bases line up with TRBD1. J was trimmed by 7 bases and V by 4 bases; bases with no gene match: 8. The CDR3 extends over 15 amino acids. Per germline, CDR1 MNHEY and CDR2 SMNVEV (reference sequence). The CDR3 DNA sequence: TGTGCCAGCAGTTCACAGGGGGGGCGGGTTGAAAAACTGTTTTTT. Protein sequence: CASSSQGGRVEKLFF.

V and J are TRBV2 and TRBJ2-7, with 7 bases lining up with TRBD1. CDR1 SNHLY and CDR2 FYNNEI come from the germline V gene. CDR3 length equals 14 residues. Trimming cost V 4 bases and J 4 bases; bases outside gene matches: 7. The CDR3 nucleotides read TGTGCCAGCAGTGTACAGGGGTCTCTTTACGAGCAGTACTTC. This gives the protein CASSVQGSLYEQYF.

The chain recombines TRBV6-5 with TRBJ1-2; 9 positions match TRBD1. The CDR3 runs 14 residues. CDR1 and CDR2 from the germline V gene are MNHEY and SVGAGI. The V gene end was trimmed by 6 bases and the J gene end by 2 bases; junction bases not matched to a gene: 4. The CDR3 DNA is TGTGCCAGCAGAACCGGGACAGGGAACTATGGCTACACCTTC. The encoded protein is CASRTGTGNYGYTF.